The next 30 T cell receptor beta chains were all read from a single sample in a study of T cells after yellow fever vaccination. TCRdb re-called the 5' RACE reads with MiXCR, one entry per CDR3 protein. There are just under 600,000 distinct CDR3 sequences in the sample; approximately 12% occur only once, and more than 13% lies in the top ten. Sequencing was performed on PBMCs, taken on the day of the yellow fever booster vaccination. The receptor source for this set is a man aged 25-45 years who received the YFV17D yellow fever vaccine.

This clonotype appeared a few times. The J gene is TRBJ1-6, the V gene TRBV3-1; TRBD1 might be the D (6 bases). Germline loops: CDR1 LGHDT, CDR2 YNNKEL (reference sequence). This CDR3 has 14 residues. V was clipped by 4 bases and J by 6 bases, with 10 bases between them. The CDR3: CASSPEQGNSPLHF. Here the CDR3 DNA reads TGTGCCAGCAGCCCAGAACAGGGTAATTCACCCCTCCACTTT.

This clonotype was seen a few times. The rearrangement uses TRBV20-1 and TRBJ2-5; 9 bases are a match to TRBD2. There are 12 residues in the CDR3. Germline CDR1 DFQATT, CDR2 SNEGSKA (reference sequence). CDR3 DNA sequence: TGCAGCTGCGGGAGGGCCGGAGAGACCCAGTACTTC. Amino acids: CSCGRAGETQYF.

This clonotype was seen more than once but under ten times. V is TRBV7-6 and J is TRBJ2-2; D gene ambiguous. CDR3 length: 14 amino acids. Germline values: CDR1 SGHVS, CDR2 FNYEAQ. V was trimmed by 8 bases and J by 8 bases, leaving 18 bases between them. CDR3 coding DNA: TGTGCCAGCGGCCCTTGGGAATCAGCAGGGGAGCTGTTTTTT. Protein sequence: CASGPWESAGELFF.

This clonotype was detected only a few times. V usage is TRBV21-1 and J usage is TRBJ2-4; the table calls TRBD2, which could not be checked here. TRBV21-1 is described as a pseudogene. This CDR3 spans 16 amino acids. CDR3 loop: CASTPAGEPQKNIQYF. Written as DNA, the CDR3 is TGTGCCAGCACCCCAGCGGGGGAGCCACAGAAAAACATTCAGTACTTC.

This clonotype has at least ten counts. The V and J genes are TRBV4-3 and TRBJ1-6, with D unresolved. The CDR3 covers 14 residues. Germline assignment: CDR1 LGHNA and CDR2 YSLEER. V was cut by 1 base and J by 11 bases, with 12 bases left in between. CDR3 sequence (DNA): TGCGCCAGCAGCCAAGGATACCAGAGGGCACCCCTCCACTTT. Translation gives CASSQGYQRAPLHF.

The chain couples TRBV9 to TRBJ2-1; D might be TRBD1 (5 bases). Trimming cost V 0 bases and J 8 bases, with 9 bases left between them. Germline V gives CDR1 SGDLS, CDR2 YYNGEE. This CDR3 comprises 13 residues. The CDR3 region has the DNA TGTGCCAGCAGCGTAGTCCAGGGCGATGAGCAGTTCTTC. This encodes CASSVVQGDEQFF.

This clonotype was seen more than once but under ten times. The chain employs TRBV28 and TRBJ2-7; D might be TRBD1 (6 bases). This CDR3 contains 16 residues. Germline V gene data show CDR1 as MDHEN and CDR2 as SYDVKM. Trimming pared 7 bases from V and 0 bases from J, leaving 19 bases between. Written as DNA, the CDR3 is TGTGCCAGCAACCCTGGGGGAGACAGGAGCTCCTACGAGCAGTACTTC. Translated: CASNPGGDRSSYEQYF.

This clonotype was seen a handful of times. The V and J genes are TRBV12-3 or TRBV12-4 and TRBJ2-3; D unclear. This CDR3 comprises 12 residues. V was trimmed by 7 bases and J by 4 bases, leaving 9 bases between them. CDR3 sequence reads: CASTLRADTQYF. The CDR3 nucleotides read TGTGCCAGCACCCTACGAGCAGATACGCAGTATTTT.

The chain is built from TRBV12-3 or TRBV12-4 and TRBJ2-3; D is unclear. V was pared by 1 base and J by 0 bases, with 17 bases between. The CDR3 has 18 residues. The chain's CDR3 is CASSLGSTSTSSTDTQYF. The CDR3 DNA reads TGTGCCAGCAGTTTAGGCAGTACGAGCACTTCTAGCACAGATACGCAGTATTTT.

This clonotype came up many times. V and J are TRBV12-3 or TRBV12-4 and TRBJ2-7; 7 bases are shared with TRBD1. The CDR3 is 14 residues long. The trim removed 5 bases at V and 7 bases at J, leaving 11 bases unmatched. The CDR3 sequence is CASSPDRAAWEQYF. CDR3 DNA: TGTGCCAGCAGTCCAGACAGGGCGGCTTGGGAGCAGTACTTC.

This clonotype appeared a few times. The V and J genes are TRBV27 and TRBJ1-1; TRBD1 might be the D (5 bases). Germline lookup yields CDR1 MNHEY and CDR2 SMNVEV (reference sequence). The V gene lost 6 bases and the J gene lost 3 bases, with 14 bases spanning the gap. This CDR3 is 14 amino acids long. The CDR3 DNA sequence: TGTGCCAGCAGACAACCCGGGGGTGACACTGAAGCTTTCTTT. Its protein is CASRQPGGDTEAFF.

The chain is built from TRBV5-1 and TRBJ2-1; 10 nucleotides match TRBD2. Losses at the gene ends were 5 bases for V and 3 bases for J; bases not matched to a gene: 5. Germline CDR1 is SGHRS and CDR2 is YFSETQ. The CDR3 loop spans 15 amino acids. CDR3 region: CASRWTSGGYNEQFF. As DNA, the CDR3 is TGCGCCAGCAGATGGACTAGCGGAGGCTACAATGAGCAGTTCTTC.

DNA of the CDR3: TGTGCCAGCAGTCTCCGTACAGGGATCGAGCAGTACTTC. As protein: CASSLRTGIEQYF. The rearrangement uses TRBV27 and TRBJ2-7, with D perhaps TRBD1 (6 bases). V lost 5 bases to trimming and J lost 6 bases, with 14 bases between them. Germline V gene lookup returns CDR1 MNHEY and CDR2 SMNVEV (reference sequence). The CDR3 has 13 residues.

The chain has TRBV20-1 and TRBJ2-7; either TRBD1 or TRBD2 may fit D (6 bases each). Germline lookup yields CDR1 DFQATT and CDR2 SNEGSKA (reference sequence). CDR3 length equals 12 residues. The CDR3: CSLRGLSYEQYF. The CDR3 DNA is TGCAGCCTCCGGGGGCTCTCCTACGAGCAGTACTTC.

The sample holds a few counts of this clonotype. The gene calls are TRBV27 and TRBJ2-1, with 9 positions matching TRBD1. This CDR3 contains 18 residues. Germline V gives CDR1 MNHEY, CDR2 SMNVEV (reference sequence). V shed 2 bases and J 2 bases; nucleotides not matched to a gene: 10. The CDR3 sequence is CASSLALPGQGPYNEQFF. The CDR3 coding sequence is TGTGCCAGCAGTTTAGCCCTTCCGGGACAGGGCCCCTACAATGAGCAGTTCTTC.

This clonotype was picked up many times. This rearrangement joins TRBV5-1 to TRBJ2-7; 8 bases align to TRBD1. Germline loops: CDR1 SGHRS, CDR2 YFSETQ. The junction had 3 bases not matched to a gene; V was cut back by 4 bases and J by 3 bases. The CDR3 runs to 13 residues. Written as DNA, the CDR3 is TGCGCCAGCAGCGCCGACAGGGGCTACGAGCAGTACTTC. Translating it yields CASSADRGYEQYF.

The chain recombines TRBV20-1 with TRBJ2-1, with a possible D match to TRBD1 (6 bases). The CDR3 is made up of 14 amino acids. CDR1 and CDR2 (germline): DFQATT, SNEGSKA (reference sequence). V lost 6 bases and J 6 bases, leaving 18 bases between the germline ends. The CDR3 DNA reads TGCAGTGCGGTAGGGGGAGAGGGGACCAATGAGCAGTTCTTC. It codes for CSAVGGEGTNEQFF.

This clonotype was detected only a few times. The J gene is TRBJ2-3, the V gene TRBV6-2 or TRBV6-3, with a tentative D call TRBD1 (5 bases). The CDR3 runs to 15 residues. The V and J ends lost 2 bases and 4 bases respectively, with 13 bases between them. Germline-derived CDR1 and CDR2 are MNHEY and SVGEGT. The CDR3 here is CASSYRTWGPDTQYF. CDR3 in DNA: TGTGCCAGCAGTTACCGGACATGGGGTCCAGATACGCAGTATTTT.

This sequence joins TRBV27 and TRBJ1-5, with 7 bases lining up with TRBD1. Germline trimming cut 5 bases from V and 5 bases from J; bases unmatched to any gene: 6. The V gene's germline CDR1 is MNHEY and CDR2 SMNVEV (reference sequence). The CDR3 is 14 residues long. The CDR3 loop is CASSGGQDHQPQHF. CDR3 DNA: TGTGCCAGCAGTGGTGGACAGGACCATCAGCCCCAGCATTTT.

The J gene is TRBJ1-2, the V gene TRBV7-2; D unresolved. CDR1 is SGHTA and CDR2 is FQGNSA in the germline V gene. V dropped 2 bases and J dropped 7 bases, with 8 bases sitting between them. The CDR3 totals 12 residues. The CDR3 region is CASSLSYGGYTF. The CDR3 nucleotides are TGTGCCAGCAGCTTAAGCTACGGTGGCTACACCTTC.

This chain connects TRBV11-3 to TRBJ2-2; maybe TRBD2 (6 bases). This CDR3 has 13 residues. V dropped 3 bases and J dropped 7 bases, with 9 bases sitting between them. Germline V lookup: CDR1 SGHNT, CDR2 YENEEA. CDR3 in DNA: TGTGCCAGCAGCTTTAGCGGCCTCGGGGAGCTGTTTTTT. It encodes CASSFSGLGELFF.

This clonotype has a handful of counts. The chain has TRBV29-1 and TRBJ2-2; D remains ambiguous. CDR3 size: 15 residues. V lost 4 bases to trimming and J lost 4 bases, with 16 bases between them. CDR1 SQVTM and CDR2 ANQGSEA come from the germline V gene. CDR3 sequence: CSVAVTTRLTGELFF. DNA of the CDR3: TGCAGCGTTGCTGTGACAACCCGCCTCACCGGGGAGCTGTTTTTT.

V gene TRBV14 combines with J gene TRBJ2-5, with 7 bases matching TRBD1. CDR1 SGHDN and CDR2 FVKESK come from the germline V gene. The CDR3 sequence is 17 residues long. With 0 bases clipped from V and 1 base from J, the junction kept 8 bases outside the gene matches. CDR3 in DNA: TGTGCCAGCAGCCAAGACGCCGGGACAGACTTCCAAGAGACCCAGTACTTC. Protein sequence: CASSQDAGTDFQETQYF.

Here the CDR3 DNA reads TGTGCCAGCAGCCAAGCTCAAACAGGGAGGTCCTACGAGCAGTACTTC. Its translation is CASSQAQTGRSYEQYF. This chain joins TRBV4-2 and TRBJ2-7; D assignment may be TRBD1 or TRBD2 (6 bases each). V dropped 1 base and J dropped 1 base, with 14 bases sitting between them. Per germline, CDR1 LGHNA and CDR2 YNFKEQ. The CDR3 runs to 16 residues.

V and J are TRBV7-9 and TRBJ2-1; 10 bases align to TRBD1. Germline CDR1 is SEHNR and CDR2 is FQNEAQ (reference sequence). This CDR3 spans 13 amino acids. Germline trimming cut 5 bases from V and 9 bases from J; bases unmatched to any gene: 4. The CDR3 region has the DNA TGTGCCAGCAGCCAGACAGGGGGCTTTGAGCAGTTCTTC. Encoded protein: CASSQTGGFEQFF. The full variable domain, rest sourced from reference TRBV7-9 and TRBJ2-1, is DTGVSQNPRHKITKRGQNVTFRCDPISEHNRLYWYRQTLGQGPEFLTYFQNEAQLEKSRLLSDRFSAERPKGSFSTLEIQRTEQGDSAMYLCASSQTGGFEQFFGPGTRLTVL.

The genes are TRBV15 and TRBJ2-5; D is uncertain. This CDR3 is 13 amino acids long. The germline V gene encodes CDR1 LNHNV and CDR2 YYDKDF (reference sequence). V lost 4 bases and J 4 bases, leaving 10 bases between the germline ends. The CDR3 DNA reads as TGTGCCACCAGCAATCAGGTCGCAGAGACCCAGTACTTC. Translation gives CATSNQVAETQYF.

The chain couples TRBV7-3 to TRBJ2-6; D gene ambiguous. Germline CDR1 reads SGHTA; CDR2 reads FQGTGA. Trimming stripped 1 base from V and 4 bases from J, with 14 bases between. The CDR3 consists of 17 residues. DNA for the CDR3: TGTGCCAGCAGCTTAATGAGCCCGAGGTCGGGGGCCAACGTCCTGACTTTC. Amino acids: CASSLMSPRSGANVLTF.

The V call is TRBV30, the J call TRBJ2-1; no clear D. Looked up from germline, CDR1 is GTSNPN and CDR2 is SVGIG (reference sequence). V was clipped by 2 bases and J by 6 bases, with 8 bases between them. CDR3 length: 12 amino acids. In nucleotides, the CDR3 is TGTGCCTGGAGTATGATCCGCAATGAGCAGTTCTTC. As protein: CAWSMIRNEQFF.

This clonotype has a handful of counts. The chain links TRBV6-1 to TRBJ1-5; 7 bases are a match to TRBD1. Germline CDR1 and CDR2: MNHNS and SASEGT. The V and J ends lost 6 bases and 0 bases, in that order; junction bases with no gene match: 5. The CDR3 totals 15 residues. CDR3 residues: CASSHDRDSNQPQHF. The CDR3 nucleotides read TGTGCCAGCAGCCATGACAGGGATAGCAATCAGCCCCAGCATTTT.

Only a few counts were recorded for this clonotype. The CDR3 reads CTSSPPEREYQETQYF. In nucleotides, the CDR3 is TGCACCAGCAGCCCTCCCGAGCGGGAGTACCAAGAGACCCAGTACTTC. The rearrangement joins TRBV1 to TRBJ2-5; no check of the table's D call, TRBD2, against the DNA was made. TRBV1 has pseudogene status. The CDR3 is 16 amino acids.